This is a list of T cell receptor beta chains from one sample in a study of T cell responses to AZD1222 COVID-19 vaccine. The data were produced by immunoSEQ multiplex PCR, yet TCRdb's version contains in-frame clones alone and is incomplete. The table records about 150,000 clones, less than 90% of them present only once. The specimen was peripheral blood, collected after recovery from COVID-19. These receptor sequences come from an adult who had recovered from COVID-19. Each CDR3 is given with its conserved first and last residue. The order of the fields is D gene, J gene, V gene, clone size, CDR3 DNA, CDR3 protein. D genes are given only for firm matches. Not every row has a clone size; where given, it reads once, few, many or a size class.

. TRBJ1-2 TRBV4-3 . TGCGCCAGCAGCCAAGATCTGGGGGGTAACTATGGCTACACCTTC CASSQDLGGNYGYTF
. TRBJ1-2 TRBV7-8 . TGTGCCAGCAGCCTTGCGGGGCCCGGTCTCTATGGCTACACCTTC CASSLAGPGLYGYTF
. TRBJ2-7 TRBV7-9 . TGTGCCAGCAGCTTGGAGTTCTGGGGCGACGAGCAGTACTTC CASSLEFWGDEQYF
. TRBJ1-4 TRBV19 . TGTGCCAGTAGTATTTCGAGCCGCGTCCACGAAAAACTGTTTTTT CASSISSRVHEKLFF
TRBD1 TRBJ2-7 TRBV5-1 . TGCGCCAGCAGCCTTACAGGGGGTCCCTCCTACGAGCAGTACTTC CASSLTGGPSYEQYF
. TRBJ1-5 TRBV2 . TGTGCCAGCAGGAACGACGGGTATAGCAATCAGCCCCAGCATTTT CASRNDGYSNQPQHF
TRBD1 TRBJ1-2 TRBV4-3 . TGCGCCAGCAGCCTCAACAGGGGGCAAGGCTACACCTTC CASSLNRGQGYTF
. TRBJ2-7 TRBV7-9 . TGTGCCAGCAGCTTAGCCAGGGCCTACGAGCAGTACTTC CASSLARAYEQYF
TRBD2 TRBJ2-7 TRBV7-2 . TGTGCCAGCAGCTTAGCATCCGGCGGGGGCTCCTACGAGCAGTACTTC CASSLASGGGSYEQYF
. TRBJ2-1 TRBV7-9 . TGTGCCAGCAGCCCGATCGCGGGCAGGGATGAGCAGTTCTTC CASSPIAGRDEQFF
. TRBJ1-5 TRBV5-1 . TGCGCCAGCAGCTTGTTAAGCGGGCAGCCCCAGCATTTT CASSLLSGQPQHF
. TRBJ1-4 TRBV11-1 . TGTGCCAGCAGCCTTAGGACAGCTGCAACTAATGAAAAACTGTTTTTT CASSLRTAATNEKLFF
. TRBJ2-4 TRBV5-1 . TGCGCCAGCAGCCCAGAGGCCGGCGGCGACATTCAGTACTTC CASSPEAGGDIQYF
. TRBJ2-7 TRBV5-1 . TGCGCCAGCAGCCCCGAGGTAGCGGACTACGAGCAGTACTTC CASSPEVADYEQYF
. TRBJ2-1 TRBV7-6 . TGTGCCAGCAGCCCCTACAATGAGCAGTTCTTC CASSPYNEQFF
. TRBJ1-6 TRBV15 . TGTGCCACCAGCAGATCCGTAGACAGACCTAATTCACCCCTCCACTTT CATSRSVDRPNSPLHF
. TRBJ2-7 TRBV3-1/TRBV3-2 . TGTGCCAGCAGCCAAGAGAGGGCCTACGAGCAGTACTTC CASSQERAYEQYF
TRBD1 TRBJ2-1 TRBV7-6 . TGTGCCAGCAGCTTAACCACCGGGACAGGGTACAATGAGCAGTTCTTC CASSLTTGTGYNEQFF
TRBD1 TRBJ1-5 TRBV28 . TGTGCCAGCAGGTGGGACAGAAATCAGCCCCAGCATTTT CASRWDRNQPQHF
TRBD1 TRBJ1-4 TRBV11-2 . TGTGCCAGCACCCCGGGAACAGGGGTAGCGACTAATGAAAAACTGTTTTTT CASTPGTGVATNEKLFF
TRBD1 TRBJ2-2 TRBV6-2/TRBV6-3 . TGTGCCAGCAGTAAACAGGGGGCGTTGAGAACCGGGGAGCTGTTTTTT CASSKQGALRTGELFF
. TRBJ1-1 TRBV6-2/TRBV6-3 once TGTGCCAGCAGTAAAGTAGGGGCTGAAGCTTTCTTT CASSKVGAEAFF
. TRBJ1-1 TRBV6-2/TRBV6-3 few TGTGCCAGCAGTTACTCTAACGGGTACACTGAAGCTTTCTTT CASSYSNGYTEAFF
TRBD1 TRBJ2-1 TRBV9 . TGTGCCAGCAGCAAAATCGGACAGGGTGGTACCGGTGAGCAGTTCTTC CASSKIGQGGTGEQFF
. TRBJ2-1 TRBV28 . TGTGCCAGCAGTTTCGGAACTCGATCCCTCCGGGAGCAGTTCTTC CASSFGTRSLREQFF
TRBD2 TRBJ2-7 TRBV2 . TGTGCCAGCAGTGTGTATATGGGGGGGTACGAGCAGTACTTC CASSVYMGGYEQYF
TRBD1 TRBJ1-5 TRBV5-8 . TGTGCCAGCAGCTTAGAGGGGGCGCGGGATCAGCCCCAGCATTTT CASSLEGARDQPQHF
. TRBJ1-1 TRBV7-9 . TGTGCCAGCAGCTTTTCGTCCCTCGGGACTGAAGCTTTCTTT CASSFSSLGTEAFF
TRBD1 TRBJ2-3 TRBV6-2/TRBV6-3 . TGTGCCAGCAGTTCGGGACAGGGGCACACAGATACGCAGTATTTT CASSSGQGHTDTQYF
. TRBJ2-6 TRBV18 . TGTGCCAGCTCACCAATAGGTGGGGCCGGAGGGGCTGGGGCCAACGTCCTGACTTTC CASSPIGGAGGAGANVLTF
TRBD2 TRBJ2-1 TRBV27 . TGTGCCAGCAGTGGCGGACTAGCGGGAGTCTACAATGAGCAGTTCTTC CASSGGLAGVYNEQFF
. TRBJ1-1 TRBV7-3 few TGTGCCAGCAGCTCCCAGCCCGTAGGGCAGACTTTGAACACTGAAGCTTTCTTT CASSSQPVGQTLNTEAFF
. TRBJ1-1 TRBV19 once TGTGCCAGTAGTATAGGGACAGCAACGGGGACTGAAGCTTTCTTT CASSIGTATGTEAFF
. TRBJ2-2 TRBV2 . TGTGCCAGCTCCATGGACCTACGCGGGGAGCTGTTTTTT CASSMDLRGELFF
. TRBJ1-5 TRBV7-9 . TGTGCCAGCAGCTTATCGACAGAGCAGCCCCAGCATTTT CASSLSTEQPQHF
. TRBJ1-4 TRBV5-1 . TGCGCCAGCAGCTTGGGGTCGGGGAGCAATGAAAAACTGTTTTTT CASSLGSGSNEKLFF
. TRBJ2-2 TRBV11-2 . TGTGCCAGCACCCTTACCGCGAACACCGGGGAGCTGTTTTTT CASTLTANTGELFF
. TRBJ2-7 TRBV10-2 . TGCGCCAGCAGCCCCGGAGGATACGAGCAGTACTTC CASSPGGYEQYF
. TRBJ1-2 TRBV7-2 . TGTGCCAGCAGCTTAAAGCAGGGGATTGGCTACACCTTC CASSLKQGIGYTF
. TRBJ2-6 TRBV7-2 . TGTGCCAGCAGCTTTTTAGGGTCTGGGGCCAACGTCCTGACTTTC CASSFLGSGANVLTF
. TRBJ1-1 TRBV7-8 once TGTGCCAGCAGCTCGTGGGGGGGCGTTTTCAACACTGAAGCTTTCTTT CASSSWGGVFNTEAFF
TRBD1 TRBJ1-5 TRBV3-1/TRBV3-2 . TGTGCCAGCAGCCAAGGGACAGGGGGCGATCAGCCCCAGCATTTT CASSQGTGGDQPQHF
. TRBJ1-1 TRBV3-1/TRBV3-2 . TGTGCCAGCAGCCAACTCTCGGGTTACACTGAAGCTTTCTTT CASSQLSGYTEAFF
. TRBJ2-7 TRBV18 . TGTGCCAGCTCACCCCGGAGGGTCACCTACGAGCAGTACTTC CASSPRRVTYEQYF
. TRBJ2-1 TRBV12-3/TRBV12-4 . TGTGCCAGCAGGGGCATGGGCAATGAGCAGTTCTTC CASRGMGNEQFF
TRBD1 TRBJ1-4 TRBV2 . TGTGCCAGCAGCCCCGGGACAGTTAATGAAAAACTGTTTTTT CASSPGTVNEKLFF
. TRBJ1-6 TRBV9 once TGTGCCAGCAGCGTAGACGGCAGGGTGGGTTCACCCCTCCACTTT CASSVDGRVGSPLHF
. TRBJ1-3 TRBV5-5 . TGTGCCAGCAGCTTGGAAGTTTCTGGAAACACCATATATTTT CASSLEVSGNTIYF
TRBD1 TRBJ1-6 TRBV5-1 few TGCGCCAGCAGGGAACAGGGGGCGCGTGATTCACCCCTCCACTTT CASREQGARDSPLHF
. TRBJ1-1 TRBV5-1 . TGCGCCAGCAGGGTGGGGCAGAACACTGAAGCTTTCTTT CASRVGQNTEAFF
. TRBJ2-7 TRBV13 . TGTGCCAGCAGCGACTACTACGAGCAGTACTTC CASSDYYEQYF
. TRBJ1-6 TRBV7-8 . TGTGCCAGCAGCTTAGCGGGCAGGGAGTATTCACCCCTCCACTTT CASSLAGREYSPLHF
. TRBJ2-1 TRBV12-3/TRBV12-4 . TGTGCCAGCAGTTTTGGCGGTGAGCAGTTCTTC CASSFGGEQFF
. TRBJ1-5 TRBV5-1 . TGCGCCAGCAGCTTGGGACAGGATGGGGGCAATCAGCCCCAGCATTTT CASSLGQDGGNQPQHF
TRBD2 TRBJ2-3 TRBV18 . TGTGCCCGCTCACCACGCCCGGGGGGGGCAGGGTCAGATACGCAGTATTTT CARSPRPGGAGSDTQYF
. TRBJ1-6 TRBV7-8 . TGTGCCAGCAGCTTTGGAGGACCAAATTCACCCCTCCACTTT CASSFGGPNSPLHF
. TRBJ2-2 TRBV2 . TGTGCCAGCAGTGATGGGGGGGGCCTCGCTTTAAACACCGGGGAGCTGTTTTTT CASSDGGGLALNTGELFF
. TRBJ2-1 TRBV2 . TGTGCCAGCAGTTGGACCAGAACTTACAATGAGCAGTTCTTC CASSWTRTYNEQFF
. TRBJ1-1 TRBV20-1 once TGCAGTGCCACGGGGTACACTGAAGCTTTCTTT CSATGYTEAFF
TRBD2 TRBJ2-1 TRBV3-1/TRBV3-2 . TGTGCCAGCAGCTCAACTAGCGGGGTTCCTTCCAATGAGCAGTTCTTC CASSSTSGVPSNEQFF